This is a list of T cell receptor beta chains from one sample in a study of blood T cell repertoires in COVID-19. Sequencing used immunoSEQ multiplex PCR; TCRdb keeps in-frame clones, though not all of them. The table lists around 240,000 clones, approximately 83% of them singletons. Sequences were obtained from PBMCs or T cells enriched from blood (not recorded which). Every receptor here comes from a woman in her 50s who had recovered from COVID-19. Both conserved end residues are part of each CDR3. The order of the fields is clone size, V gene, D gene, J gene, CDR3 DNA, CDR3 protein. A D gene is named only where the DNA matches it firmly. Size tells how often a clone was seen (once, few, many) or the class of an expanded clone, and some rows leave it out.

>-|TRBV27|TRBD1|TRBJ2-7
TGTGCCAGCAGCACCGGGACAGGGGCCTCCTACGAGCAGTACTTC
CASSTGTGASYEQYF
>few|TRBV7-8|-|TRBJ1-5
TGTGCCAGCAGCTCGGACAGAAATCAGCCCCAGCATTTT
CASSSDRNQPQHF
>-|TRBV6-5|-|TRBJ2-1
TGTGCCAGCAGTTACCAGGGGCGGGAGCCGTTCTTC
CASSYQGREPFF
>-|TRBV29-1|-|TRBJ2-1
TGCAGCGTTGGGAGGGGCTCCTACAATGAGCAGTTCTTC
CSVGRGSYNEQFF
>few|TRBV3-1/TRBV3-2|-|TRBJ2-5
TGTGCCAGCACGCTACAGGAGACCCAGTACTTC
CASTLQETQYF
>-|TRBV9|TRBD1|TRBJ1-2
TGTGCCAGCAGCGGGTGGACAGGGGATGATAACTATGGCTACACCTTC
CASSGWTGDDNYGYTF
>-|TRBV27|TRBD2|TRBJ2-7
TGTGCCAGCAGCTTAGCGGGAGGGTGGTACGAGCAGTACTTC
CASSLAGGWYEQYF
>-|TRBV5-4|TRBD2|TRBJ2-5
TGTGCCAGCAGCTTGGTAACAGGGCGGGAGGGCCGCAAAGAGTACTTC
CASSLVTGREGRKEYF
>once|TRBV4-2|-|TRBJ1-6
TGTGCCAGCAGCCAAGACAGGAATAATTCACCCCTCCACTTT
CASSQDRNNSPLHF
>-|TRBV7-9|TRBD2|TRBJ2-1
TGTGCCAGCAGCGCCACTAGCGGGAGTTCCAATGAGCAGTTCTTC
CASSATSGSSNEQFF
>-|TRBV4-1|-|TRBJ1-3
TGCGCCAGCAGCCGCAGCCCCGACTGGGGAAACACCATATATTTT
CASSRSPDWGNTIYF
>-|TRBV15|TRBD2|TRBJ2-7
TGTGCCACCACTCTGGGGGGGAGCTCCTACGAGCAGTACTTC
CATTLGGSSYEQYF
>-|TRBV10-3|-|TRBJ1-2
TGTGCCATCACTTCGTCTAACTATGGCTACACCTTC
CAITSSNYGYTF
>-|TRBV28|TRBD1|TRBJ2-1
TGTGCCAGCAGCTTATCCGGGACAGGGAGTGAGCAGTTCTTC
CASSLSGTGSEQFF
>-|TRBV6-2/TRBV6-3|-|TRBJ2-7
TGTGCCAGCAGTTTTCTGTACTACGAGCAGTACTTC
CASSFLYYEQYF
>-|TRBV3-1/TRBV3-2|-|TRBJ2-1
TGTGCCAGCAGGAGCTCCTACAATGAGCAGTTCTTC
CASRSSYNEQFF
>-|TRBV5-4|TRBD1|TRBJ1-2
TGTGCCAGCAGCCACTGGGACAGGGGAGTAGATGGCTACACCTTC
CASSHWDRGVDGYTF
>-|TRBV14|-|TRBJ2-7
TGTGCCAGCAGCCCTTGGACAGCCTACGAGCAGTACTTC
CASSPWTAYEQYF
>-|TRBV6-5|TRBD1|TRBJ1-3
TGTGCCAGCAGCGCGGGACAGGGGAATGCCATATATTTT
CASSAGQGNAIYF
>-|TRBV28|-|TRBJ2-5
TGTGCCAGCAGTCCCCAGGGCCCAGAGACCCAGTACTTC
CASSPQGPETQYF
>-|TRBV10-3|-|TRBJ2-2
TGTGCCATCAGTGAGGTACAAACCACCGGGGAGCTGTTTTTT
CAISEVQTTGELFF
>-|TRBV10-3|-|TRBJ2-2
TGTGCCATCCAGGGTAGGGACGGGGAGCTGTTTTTT
CAIQGRDGELFF
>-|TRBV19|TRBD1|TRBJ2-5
TGTGCCAGTAAACCGGGACAGGGCCTACAAGAGACCCAGTACTTC
CASKPGQGLQETQYF
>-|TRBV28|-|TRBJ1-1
TGTGCCAGCACCCTAGGAGAGACGATAAACACTGAAGCTTTCTTT
CASTLGETINTEAFF
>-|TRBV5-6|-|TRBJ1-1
TGTGCCAGCAGCCGCCAAAAGCGGGCTTTCTTT
CASSRQKRAFF
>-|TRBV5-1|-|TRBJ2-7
TGCGCCAGCAGCTTGGCCTCGCGGGGACTTCTCGAGCAGTACTTC
CASSLASRGLLEQYF
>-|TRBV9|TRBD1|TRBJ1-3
TGTGCCAGCAGCTTCCAAGGGACAGGGGTGGACACCATATATTTT
CASSFQGTGVDTIYF
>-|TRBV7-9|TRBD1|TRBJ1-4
TGTGCCAGCAGCTCGCGGACAGGGGGAAATGAAAAACTGTTTTTT
CASSSRTGGNEKLFF